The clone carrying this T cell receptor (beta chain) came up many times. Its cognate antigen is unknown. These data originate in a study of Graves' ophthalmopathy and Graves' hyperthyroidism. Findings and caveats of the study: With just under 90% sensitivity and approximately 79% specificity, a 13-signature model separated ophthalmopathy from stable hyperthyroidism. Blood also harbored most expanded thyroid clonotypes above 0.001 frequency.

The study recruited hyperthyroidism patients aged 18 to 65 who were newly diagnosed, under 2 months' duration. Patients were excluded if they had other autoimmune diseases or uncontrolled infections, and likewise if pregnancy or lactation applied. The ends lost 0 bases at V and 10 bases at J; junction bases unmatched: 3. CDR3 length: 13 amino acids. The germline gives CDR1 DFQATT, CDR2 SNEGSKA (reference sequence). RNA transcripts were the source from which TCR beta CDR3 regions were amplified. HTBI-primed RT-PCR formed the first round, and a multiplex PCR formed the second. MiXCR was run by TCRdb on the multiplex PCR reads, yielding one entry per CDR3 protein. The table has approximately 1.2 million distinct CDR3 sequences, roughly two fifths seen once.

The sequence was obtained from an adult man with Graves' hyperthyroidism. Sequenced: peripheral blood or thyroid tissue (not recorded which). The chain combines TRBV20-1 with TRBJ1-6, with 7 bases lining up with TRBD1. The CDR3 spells CSARDRQGSPLHF. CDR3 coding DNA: TGCAGTGCTAGAGATCGACAGGGATCACCCCTCCACTTT.